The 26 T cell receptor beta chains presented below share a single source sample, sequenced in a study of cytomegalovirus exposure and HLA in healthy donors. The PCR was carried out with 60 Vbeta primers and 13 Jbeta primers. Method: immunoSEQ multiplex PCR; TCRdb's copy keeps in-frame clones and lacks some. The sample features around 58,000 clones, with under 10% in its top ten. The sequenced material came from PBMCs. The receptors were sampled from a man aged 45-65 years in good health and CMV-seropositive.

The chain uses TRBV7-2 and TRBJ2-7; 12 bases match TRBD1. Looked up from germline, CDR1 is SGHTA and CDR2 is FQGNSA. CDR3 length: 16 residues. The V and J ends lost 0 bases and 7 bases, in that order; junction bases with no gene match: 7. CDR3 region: CASSLAGGQGAREQYF. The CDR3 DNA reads TGTGCCAGCAGCTTAGCGGGGGGACAGGGGGCAAGAGAGCAGTACTTC.

The CDR3 protein is CASSYSTHSNQPQHF. CDR3 DNA sequence: TGTGCCAGCAGTTATAGCACACATAGCAATCAGCCCCAGCATTTT. The chain employs TRBV6-5 and TRBJ1-5, with D hard to call. The CDR3 length is 15 residues. Trimming shortened V by 3 bases and J by 0 bases, and 9 bases separated the two germline ends. The V gene's germline CDR1 is MNHEY and CDR2 SVGAGI.

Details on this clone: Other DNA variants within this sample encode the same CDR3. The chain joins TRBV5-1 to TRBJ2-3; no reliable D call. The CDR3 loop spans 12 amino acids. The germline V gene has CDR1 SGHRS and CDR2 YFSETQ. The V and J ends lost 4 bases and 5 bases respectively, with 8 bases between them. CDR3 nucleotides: TGCGCCAGCAGCCTCGCAGAAGATACGCAGTATTTT. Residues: CASSLAEDTQYF.

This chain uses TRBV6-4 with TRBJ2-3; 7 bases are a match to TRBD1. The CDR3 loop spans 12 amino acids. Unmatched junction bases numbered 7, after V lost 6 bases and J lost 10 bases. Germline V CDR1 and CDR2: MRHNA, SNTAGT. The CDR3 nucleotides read TGTGCCAGCAGCAACGAGGGGGCCGCGCAGTATTTT. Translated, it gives CASSNEGAAQYF.

The CDR3 is CASSALSSGSFSDTQYF. The CDR3 bases are TGTGCCAGCAGCGCGTTGTCTAGCGGGAGTTTTTCAGATACGCAGTATTTT. This sequence joins TRBV5-4 and TRBJ2-3; TRBD2 aligns across 10 bases. The CDR3 spans 17 residues. Germline V gene data show CDR1 as SGHNT and CDR2 as YYREEE (reference sequence). The ends lost 4 bases at V and 4 bases at J; junction bases unmatched: 12.

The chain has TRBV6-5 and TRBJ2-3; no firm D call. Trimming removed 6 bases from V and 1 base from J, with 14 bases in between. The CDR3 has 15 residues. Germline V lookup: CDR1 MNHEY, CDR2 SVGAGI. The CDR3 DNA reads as TGTGCCAGCAGCTACGGAGAAAGACGCACAGATACGCAGTATTTT. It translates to CASSYGERRTDTQYF.

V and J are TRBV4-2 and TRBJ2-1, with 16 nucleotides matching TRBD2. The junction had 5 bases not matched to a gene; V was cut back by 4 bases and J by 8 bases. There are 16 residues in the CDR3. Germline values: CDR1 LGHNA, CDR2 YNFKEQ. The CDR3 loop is CASSRGTSGGGDEQFF. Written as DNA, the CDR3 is TGTGCCAGCAGCCGGGGGACTAGCGGGGGGGGCGATGAGCAGTTCTTC.

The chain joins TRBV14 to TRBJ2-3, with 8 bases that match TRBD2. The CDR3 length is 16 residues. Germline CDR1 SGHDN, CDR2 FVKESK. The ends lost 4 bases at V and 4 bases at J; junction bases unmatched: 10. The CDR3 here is CASSPSLSGGADTQYF. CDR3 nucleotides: TGTGCCAGCAGCCCCTCTTTGAGCGGGGGCGCAGATACGCAGTATTTT.

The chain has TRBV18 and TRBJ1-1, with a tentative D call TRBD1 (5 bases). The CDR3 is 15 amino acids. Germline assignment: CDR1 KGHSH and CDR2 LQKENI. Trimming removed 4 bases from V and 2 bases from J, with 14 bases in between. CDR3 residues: CASSLSGDSNTEAFF. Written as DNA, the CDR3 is TGTGCCAGCTCACTATCCGGGGACTCAAACACTGAAGCTTTCTTT.

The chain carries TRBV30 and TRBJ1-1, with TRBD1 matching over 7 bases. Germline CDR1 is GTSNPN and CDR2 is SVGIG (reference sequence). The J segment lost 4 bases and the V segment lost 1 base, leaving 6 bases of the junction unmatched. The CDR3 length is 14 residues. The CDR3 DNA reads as TGTGCCTGGAGTGCGGAACAGGGGATCACTGAAGCTTTCTTT. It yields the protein CAWSAEQGITEAFF.

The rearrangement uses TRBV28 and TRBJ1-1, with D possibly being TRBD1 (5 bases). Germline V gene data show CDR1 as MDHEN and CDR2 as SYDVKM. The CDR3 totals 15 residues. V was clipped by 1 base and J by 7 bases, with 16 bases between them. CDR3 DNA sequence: TGTGCCAGCAGTTTATTCGCTAACGGGGGGAGTGAAGCTTTCTTT. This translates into CASSLFANGGSEAFF. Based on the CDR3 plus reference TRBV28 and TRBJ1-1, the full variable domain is DVKVTQSSRYLVKRTGEKVFLECVQDMDHENMFWYRQDPGLGLRLIYFSYDVKMKEKGDIPEGYSVSREKKERFSLILESASTNQTSMYLCASSLFANGGSEAFFGQGTRLTVV.

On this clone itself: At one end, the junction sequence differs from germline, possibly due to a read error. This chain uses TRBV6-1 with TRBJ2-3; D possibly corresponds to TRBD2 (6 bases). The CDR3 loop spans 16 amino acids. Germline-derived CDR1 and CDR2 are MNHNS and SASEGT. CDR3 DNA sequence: TGTGCCAGCAGTGAGCCACCGGGACTGGCCACAAATACGCAGTATTTT. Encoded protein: CASSEPPGLATNTQYF.

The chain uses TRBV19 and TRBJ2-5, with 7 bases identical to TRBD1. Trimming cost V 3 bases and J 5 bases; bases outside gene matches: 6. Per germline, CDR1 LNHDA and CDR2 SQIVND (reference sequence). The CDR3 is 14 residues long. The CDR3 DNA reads TGTGCCAGTAGTATCAGAAGGGGGCGGGAGACCCAGTACTTC. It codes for CASSIRRGRETQYF.

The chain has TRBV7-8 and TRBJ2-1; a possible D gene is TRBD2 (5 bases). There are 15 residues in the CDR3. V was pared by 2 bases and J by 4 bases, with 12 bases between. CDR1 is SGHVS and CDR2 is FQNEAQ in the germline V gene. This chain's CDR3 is CASSLKISGYNEQFF. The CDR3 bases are TGTGCCAGCAGCTTAAAAATCTCGGGATACAATGAGCAGTTCTTC. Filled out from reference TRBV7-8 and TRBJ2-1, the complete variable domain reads GAGVSQSPRYKVAKRGQDVALRCDPISGHVSLFWYQQALGQGPEFLTYFQNEAQLDKSGLPSDRFFAERPEGSVSTLKIQRTQQEDSAVYLCASSLKISGYNEQFFGPGTRLTVL.

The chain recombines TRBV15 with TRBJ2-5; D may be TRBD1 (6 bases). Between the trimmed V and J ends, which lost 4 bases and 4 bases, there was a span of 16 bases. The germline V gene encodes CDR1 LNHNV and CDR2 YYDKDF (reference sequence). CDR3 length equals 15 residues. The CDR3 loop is CATSTTPGERETQYF. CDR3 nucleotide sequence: TGTGCCACCAGCACGACGCCAGGGGAACGAGAGACCCAGTACTTC.

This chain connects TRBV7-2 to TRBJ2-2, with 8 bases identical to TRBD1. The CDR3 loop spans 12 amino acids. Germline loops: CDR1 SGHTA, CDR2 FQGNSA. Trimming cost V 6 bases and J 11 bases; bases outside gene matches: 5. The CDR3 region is CASSRGQVELFF. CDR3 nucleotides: TGTGCCAGCAGTAGGGGACAGGTAGAGCTGTTTTTT.

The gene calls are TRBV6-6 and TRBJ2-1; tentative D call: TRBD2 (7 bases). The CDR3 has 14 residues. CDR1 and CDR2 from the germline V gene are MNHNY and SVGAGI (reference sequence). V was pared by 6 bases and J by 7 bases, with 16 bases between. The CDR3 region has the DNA TGTGCCAGCAGAAAGGGGGGGGTAGGGAATGAGCAGTTCTTC. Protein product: CASRKGGVGNEQFF.

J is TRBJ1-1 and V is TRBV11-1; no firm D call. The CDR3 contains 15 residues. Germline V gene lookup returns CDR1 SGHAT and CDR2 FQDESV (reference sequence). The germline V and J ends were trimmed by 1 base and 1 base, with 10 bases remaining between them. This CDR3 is CASSLGGDPNTEAFF. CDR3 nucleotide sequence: TGTGCCAGCAGCTTAGGAGGAGACCCGAACACTGAAGCTTTCTTT.

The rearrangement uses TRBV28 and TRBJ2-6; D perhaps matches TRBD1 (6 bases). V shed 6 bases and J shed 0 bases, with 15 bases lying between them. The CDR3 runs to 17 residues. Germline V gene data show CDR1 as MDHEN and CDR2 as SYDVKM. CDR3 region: CASRSTGSSSGANVLTF. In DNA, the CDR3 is TGTGCCAGCAGATCCACAGGGAGCAGCTCTGGGGCCAACGTCCTGACTTTC.

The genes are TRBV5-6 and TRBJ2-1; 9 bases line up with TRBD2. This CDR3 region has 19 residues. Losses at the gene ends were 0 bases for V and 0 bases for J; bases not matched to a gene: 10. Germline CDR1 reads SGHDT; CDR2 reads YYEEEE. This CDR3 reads CASSLGLAGILSSYNEQFF. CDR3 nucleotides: TGTGCCAGCAGCTTGGGTCTAGCGGGGATTTTAAGCTCCTACAATGAGCAGTTCTTC.

The CDR3 DNA reads as TGTGCCAGCAGCGCGGACAGTTATAAGCAGTATTTT. Protein: CASSADSYKQYF. The rearrangement links TRBV25-1 to TRBJ2-3; weak D call: TRBD1 (6 bases). The CDR3 spans 12 residues. V lost 6 bases, J lost 11 bases, and 15 bases lay in between. Germline V lookup: CDR1 MGHDK, CDR2 SYGVNS.

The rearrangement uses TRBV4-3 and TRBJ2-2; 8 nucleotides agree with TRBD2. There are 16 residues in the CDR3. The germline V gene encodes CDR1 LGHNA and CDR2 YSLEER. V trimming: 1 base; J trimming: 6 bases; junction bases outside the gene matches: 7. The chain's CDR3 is CASSQGGTRGAGELFF. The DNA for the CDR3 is TGCGCCAGCAGCCAAGGGGGGACTAGGGGGGCCGGGGAGCTGTTTTTT.

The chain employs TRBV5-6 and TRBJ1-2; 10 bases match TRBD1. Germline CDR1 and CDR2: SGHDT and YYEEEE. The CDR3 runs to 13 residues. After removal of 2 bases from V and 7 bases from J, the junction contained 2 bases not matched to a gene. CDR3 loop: CASSFGDRGGYTF. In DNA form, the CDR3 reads TGTGCCAGCAGCTTTGGGGACAGGGGTGGCTACACCTTC.

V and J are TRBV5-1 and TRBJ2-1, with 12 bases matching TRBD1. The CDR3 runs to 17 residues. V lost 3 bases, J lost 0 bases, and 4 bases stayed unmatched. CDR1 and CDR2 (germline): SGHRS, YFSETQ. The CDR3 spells CASSSGQGASSYNEQFF. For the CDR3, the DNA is TGCGCCAGCAGCTCGGGACAGGGGGCCAGCTCCTACAATGAGCAGTTCTTC.

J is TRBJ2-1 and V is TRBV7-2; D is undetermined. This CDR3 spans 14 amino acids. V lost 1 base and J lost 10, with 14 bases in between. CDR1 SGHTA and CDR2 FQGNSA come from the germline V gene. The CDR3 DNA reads TGTGCCAGCAGCTTAGGGGTCCCGCCCAGGGAGCAGTTCTTC. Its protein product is CASSLGVPPREQFF. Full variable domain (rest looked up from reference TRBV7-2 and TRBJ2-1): GAGVSQSPSNKVTEKGKDVELRCDPISGHTALYWYRQSLGQGLEFLIYFQGNSAPDKSGLPSDRFSAERTGGSVSTLTIQRTQQEDSAVYLCASSLGVPPREQFFGPGTRLTVL.

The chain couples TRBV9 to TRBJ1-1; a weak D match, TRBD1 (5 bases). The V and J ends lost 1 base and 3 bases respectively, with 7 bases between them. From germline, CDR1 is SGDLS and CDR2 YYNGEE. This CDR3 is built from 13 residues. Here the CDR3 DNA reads TGTGCCAGCAGCGTACGCAGGGACACTGAAGCTTTCTTT. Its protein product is CASSVRRDTEAFF.